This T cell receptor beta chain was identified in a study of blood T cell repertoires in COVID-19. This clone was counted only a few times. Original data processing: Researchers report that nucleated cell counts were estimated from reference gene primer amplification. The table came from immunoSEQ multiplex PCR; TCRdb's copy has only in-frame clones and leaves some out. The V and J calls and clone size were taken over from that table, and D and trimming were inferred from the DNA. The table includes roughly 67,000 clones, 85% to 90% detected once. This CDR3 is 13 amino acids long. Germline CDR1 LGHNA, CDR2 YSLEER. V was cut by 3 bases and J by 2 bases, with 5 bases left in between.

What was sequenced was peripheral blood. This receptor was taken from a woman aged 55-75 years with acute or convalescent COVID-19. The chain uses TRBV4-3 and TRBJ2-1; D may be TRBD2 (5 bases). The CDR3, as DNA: TGCGCCAGCAGCCACGGGACCTACAATGAGCAGTTCTTC. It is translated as CASSHGTYNEQFF.